This T cell receptor beta chain came from a study of shared clonotypes between healthy human individuals. The study enrolled healthy HIV-negative adults without recent acute infections or vaccinations as donors. Comments on this clone: What it binds is unknown.

The repertoire was sequenced with immunoSEQ multiplex PCR; TCRdb's copy has only in-frame clones and lacks some. Of a few million clones in the sample, approximately 95% were seen once. The germline V gene encodes CDR1 SQVTM and CDR2 ANQGSEA. The CDR3 is 17 amino acids. Whole-study findings and limits: Shared clonotypes across all four donors exceeded non-shared ones in generation probability.

V gene TRBV29-1 combines with J gene TRBJ1-5, with TRBD1 matching over 10 bases. The origin of this receptor is a man younger than 30 in good health. Some clones in this sample may be carry-over from other donors' samples. Specimen: naive CD4+ T cells from PBMCs. Noted subset: CD45RA+ positively selected. The CDR3 spells CRARGTGEAYGNQPQHF. The CDR3 DNA is TGCAGGGCTCGGGGGACAGGGGAGGCCTATGGCAATCAGCCCCAGCATTTT.